Below are 5 T cell receptor beta chains sequenced from a single sample in a study of human T cells and chemical hapten exposure. Time point of the sample: patch test 1, 2 weeks after DPC sensitization. The treatment was: therapeutic diphenylcyclopropenone sensitization with weekly scalp DPC. MiXCR, run by TCRdb on the RACE reads, gives a single entry per CDR3 protein. The profile shows some 87,000 distinct CDR3 sequences, about 9.3% of them singletons. The sequencing used whole blood, collected in connection with sensitization to the hapten diphenylcyclopropenone (DPC). Source of these receptors: a woman aged 45-65 years with alopecia areata. Some clones in this sample may be carry-over from other donors' samples.

This clonotype occurred a few times. This chain connects TRBV7-3 to TRBJ2-1; 7 bases align to TRBD2. J was trimmed by 5 bases and V by 3 bases; bases with no gene match: 10. CDR3 size: 16 residues. Germline CDR1 and CDR2: SGHTA and FQGTGA. This CDR3 reads CASSFRGGRAHNEQFF. CDR3 nucleotides: TGTGCCAGCAGCTTTCGGGGCGGGAGAGCCCACAATGAGCAGTTCTTC.

This clonotype has only a few counts. The chain recombines TRBV12-3 or TRBV12-4 with TRBJ1-5; 9 bases align to TRBD1. Germline trimming cut 7 bases from V and 3 bases from J; bases unmatched to any gene: 7. The CDR3 is 15 residues long. The CDR3 spells CASTLGQGHNQPQHF. The CDR3 nucleotides read TGTGCCAGCACCCTTGGACAGGGGCACAATCAGCCCCAGCATTTT.

There are a few counts of this clonotype. CDR3 nucleotide sequence: TGTGCCGGCTACAGTGGGGGCGCGAGCACCGGGGAGCTGTTTTTT. Translated: CAGYSGGASTGELFF. The genes are TRBV18 and TRBJ2-2; maybe TRBD1 (6 bases). The length of the CDR3 is 15 residues. Trimming removed 11 bases from V and 4 bases from J, with 20 bases in between. Per the germline V gene, CDR1 is KGHSH and CDR2 is LQKENI.

This chain uses TRBV7-2 with TRBJ2-3, with 7 bases lining up with TRBD2. CDR3 length equals 13 residues. Germline CDR1 is SGHTA and CDR2 is FQGNSA. V was clipped by 5 bases and J by 4 bases; unmatched bases: 3. CDR3 coding DNA: TGTGCCAGCAGCCGGACTAGAGCAGATACGCAGTATTTT. Its protein is CASSRTRADTQYF.

The table lists this clonotype with many counts. The chain employs TRBV30 and TRBJ1-1; D uncertain. CDR3 length: 12 amino acids. Germline V gene data show CDR1 as GTSNPN and CDR2 as SVGIG (reference sequence). V lost 8 bases to trimming and J lost 0 bases, with 10 bases between them. The CDR3 region has the DNA TGTGCCGGGTCCAGTATGAACACTGAAGCTTTCTTT. Residues: CAGSSMNTEAFF.